This is a list of T cell receptor beta chains from one sample in a study of control samples from healthy donors and cancer patients. Method: immunoSEQ multiplex PCR; TCRdb's copy keeps in-frame clones and lacks some. In the table there are 70,000 to 90,000 clones, about 87% of which are singletons. The source material was PBMCs. These receptors came from a woman aged 60-70 years with head and neck cancer. Each CDR3 is given with its conserved first and last residue. The order of the fields is V gene, clone size, D gene, J gene, CDR3 protein, CDR3 DNA. D genes are given only for firm matches. Clone sizes are given selectively: once, few, many, or a class where the clone is expanded.

v_call: TRBV3-1/TRBV3-2
clone_size: NA
d_call: NA
j_call: TRBJ2-3
cdr3_aa: CASSRNSLSTDTQYF
cdr3_nt: TGTGCCAGCAGCCGCAATAGCCTTAGCACAGATACGCAGTATTTT

v_call: TRBV12-1
clone_size: NA
d_call: NA
j_call: TRBJ1-6
cdr3_aa: CASSFSSSYNSPLHF
cdr3_nt: TGTGCCAGCAGCTTTAGTTCCTCCTATAATTCACCCCTCCACTTT

v_call: TRBV28
clone_size: NA
d_call: NA
j_call: TRBJ2-4
cdr3_aa: CASSFGISGAKNIQYF
cdr3_nt: TGTGCCAGCAGTTTTGGAATCAGCGGGGCCAAAAACATTCAGTACTTC

v_call: TRBV2
clone_size: NA
d_call: NA
j_call: TRBJ2-5
cdr3_aa: CASNAPLSETQYF
cdr3_nt: TGTGCCAGCAATGCCCCCTTGTCAGAGACCCAGTACTTC

v_call: TRBV28
clone_size: NA
d_call: NA
j_call: TRBJ2-7
cdr3_aa: CASIDYRSYEQYF
cdr3_nt: TGTGCCAGCATAGATTACAGGTCCTACGAGCAGTACTTC

v_call: TRBV10-3
clone_size: NA
d_call: TRBD1
j_call: TRBJ2-6
cdr3_aa: CAISERDSGSLSGANVLTF
cdr3_nt: TGTGCCATCAGTGAAAGGGACAGCGGATCCCTCTCTGGGGCCAACGTCCTGACTTTC

v_call: TRBV7-6
clone_size: NA
d_call: NA
j_call: TRBJ1-1
cdr3_aa: CASSLSSNTEAFF
cdr3_nt: TGTGCCAGCAGCTTGTCCTCGAACACTGAAGCTTTCTTT

v_call: TRBV24-1
clone_size: NA
d_call: NA
j_call: TRBJ1-1
cdr3_aa: CATSDSWNTEAFF
cdr3_nt: TGTGCCACCAGTGATAGTTGGAACACTGAAGCTTTCTTT

v_call: TRBV6-1
clone_size: NA
d_call: NA
j_call: TRBJ1-4
cdr3_aa: CASSEASGEAEKLFF
cdr3_nt: TGTGCCAGCAGTGAAGCTTCAGGGGAAGCTGAAAAACTGTTTTTT

v_call: TRBV10-3
clone_size: NA
d_call: TRBD2
j_call: TRBJ2-3
cdr3_aa: CAISPTSGRLTDTQYF
cdr3_nt: TGTGCCATCAGCCCGACTAGCGGGAGGTTGACAGATACGCAGTATTTT

v_call: TRBV15
clone_size: NA
d_call: TRBD2
j_call: TRBJ2-1
cdr3_aa: CATSRDSGLAGAHEQFF
cdr3_nt: TGTGCCACCAGCAGAGATTCTGGACTAGCGGGGGCCCATGAGCAGTTCTTC

v_call: TRBV5-4
clone_size: few
d_call: TRBD2
j_call: TRBJ2-1
cdr3_aa: CASSLAPSGRRSYNEQFF
cdr3_nt: TGTGCCAGCAGCTTGGCCCCCAGCGGGAGAAGGTCCTACAATGAGCAGTTCTTC

v_call: TRBV7-2
clone_size: NA
d_call: TRBD2
j_call: TRBJ2-3
cdr3_aa: CASSLWGLAETDTQYF
cdr3_nt: TGTGCCAGCAGCTTATGGGGACTAGCGGAGACAGATACGCAGTATTTT

v_call: TRBV20-1
clone_size: NA
d_call: NA
j_call: TRBJ2-7
cdr3_aa: CSVKGGDEQYF
cdr3_nt: TGCAGTGTAAAAGGGGGGGACGAGCAGTACTTC

v_call: TRBV4-1
clone_size: once
d_call: NA
j_call: TRBJ1-5
cdr3_aa: CASSQRVNSNQPQHF
cdr3_nt: TGCGCCAGCAGCCAACGAGTGAATAGCAATCAGCCCCAGCATTTT

v_call: TRBV20-1
clone_size: NA
d_call: NA
j_call: TRBJ2-5
cdr3_aa: CSASNRLAEKTQYF
cdr3_nt: TGCAGTGCTAGTAATCGGCTCGCAGAAAAGACCCAGTACTTC

v_call: TRBV7-9
clone_size: NA
d_call: TRBD2
j_call: TRBJ2-1
cdr3_aa: CASSLTSAYNEQFF
cdr3_nt: TGTGCCAGCAGCTTGACTAGCGCCTACAATGAGCAGTTCTTC

v_call: TRBV15
clone_size: NA
d_call: TRBD2
j_call: TRBJ2-7
cdr3_aa: CATSRYLAEDPEGISYEQYF
cdr3_nt: TGTGCCACCAGCAGATACCTAGCGGAAGACCCTGAAGGAATATCCTACGAGCAGTACTTC

v_call: TRBV3-1/TRBV3-2
clone_size: NA
d_call: NA
j_call: TRBJ2-1
cdr3_aa: CASSLCPPHHKYNEQFF
cdr3_nt: TGTGCCAGCAGCCTATGTCCACCCCACCATAAGTACAATGAGCAGTTCTTC

v_call: TRBV6-5
clone_size: once
d_call: NA
j_call: TRBJ2-5
cdr3_aa: CASRQRPETQYF
cdr3_nt: TGTGCCAGCCGGCAGCGGCCAGAGACCCAGTACTTC

v_call: TRBV5-5
clone_size: NA
d_call: TRBD1
j_call: TRBJ1-1
cdr3_aa: CASSGAGGPPTMNTEAFF
cdr3_nt: TGTGCCAGCAGCGGGGCAGGGGGACCCCCGACCATGAACACTGAAGCTTTCTTT

v_call: TRBV11-3
clone_size: NA
d_call: NA
j_call: TRBJ2-5
cdr3_aa: CASSLGPTQETQYF
cdr3_nt: TGTGCCAGCAGCTTAGGCCCCACCCAAGAGACCCAGTACTTC

v_call: TRBV6-2/TRBV6-3
clone_size: NA
d_call: NA
j_call: TRBJ1-5
cdr3_aa: CASSYSMSQPQHF
cdr3_nt: TGTGCCAGCAGTTACTCGATGTCTCAGCCCCAGCATTTT

v_call: TRBV6-2/TRBV6-3
clone_size: NA
d_call: NA
j_call: TRBJ2-1
cdr3_aa: CASSPHNEQFF
cdr3_nt: TGTGCCAGCAGTCCGCACAATGAGCAGTTCTTC

v_call: TRBV30
clone_size: NA
d_call: TRBD1
j_call: TRBJ1-4
cdr3_aa: CAWRRTGGVVNEKLFF
cdr3_nt: TGTGCCTGGAGGAGGACAGGGGGCGTCGTTAATGAAAAACTGTTTTTT

v_call: TRBV29-1
clone_size: NA
d_call: TRBD2
j_call: TRBJ2-7
cdr3_aa: CSVRLAGASYEQYF
cdr3_nt: TGCAGCGTTAGACTAGCGGGCGCCTCATACGAGCAGTACTTC

v_call: TRBV29-1
clone_size: NA
d_call: NA
j_call: TRBJ1-5
cdr3_aa: CSVSTAGSNQPQHF
cdr3_nt: TGCAGCGTCTCAACTGCAGGGTCGAACCAGCCCCAGCATTTT

v_call: TRBV19
clone_size: NA
d_call: TRBD2
j_call: TRBJ2-2
cdr3_aa: CASNGGRVAGELFF
cdr3_nt: TGTGCCAGTAACGGCGGGAGGGTCGCCGGGGAGCTGTTTTTT

v_call: TRBV7-9
clone_size: NA
d_call: NA
j_call: TRBJ1-1
cdr3_aa: CASTGRYLDTEAFF
cdr3_nt: TGTGCCAGCACCGGCAGGTACTTGGACACTGAAGCTTTCTTT

v_call: TRBV3-1/TRBV3-2
clone_size: once
d_call: TRBD1
j_call: TRBJ2-7
cdr3_aa: CASSRPPGQGADEQYF
cdr3_nt: TGTGCCAGCAGCAGACCTCCGGGACAGGGGGCGGACGAGCAGTACTTC

v_call: TRBV5-5
clone_size: NA
d_call: TRBD1
j_call: TRBJ1-5
cdr3_aa: CASSLWTGNNQPQHF
cdr3_nt: TGTGCCAGCAGCTTGTGGACAGGGAACAATCAGCCCCAGCATTTT

v_call: TRBV19
clone_size: once
d_call: NA
j_call: TRBJ1-5
cdr3_aa: CASSIFGQPQHF
cdr3_nt: TGTGCCAGTAGTATATTCGGTCAGCCCCAGCATTTT

v_call: TRBV18
clone_size: NA
d_call: TRBD1
j_call: TRBJ1-1
cdr3_aa: CASSPGQGYEAFF
cdr3_nt: TGTGCCAGCTCACCGGGACAGGGATATGAAGCTTTCTTT

v_call: TRBV5-1
clone_size: NA
d_call: NA
j_call: TRBJ2-2
cdr3_aa: CASSLEPVAGELFF
cdr3_nt: TGCGCCAGCAGCTTGGAGCCAGTGGCGGGGGAGCTGTTTTTT

v_call: TRBV6-1
clone_size: NA
d_call: NA
j_call: TRBJ1-2
cdr3_aa: CASSDQGSYGYTF
cdr3_nt: TGTGCCAGCAGTGATCAGGGGAGCTATGGCTACACCTTC

v_call: TRBV11-2
clone_size: NA
d_call: NA
j_call: TRBJ2-1
cdr3_aa: CASSLNRVNNEQFF
cdr3_nt: TGTGCCAGCAGCTTAAACAGGGTCAACAATGAGCAGTTCTTC

v_call: TRBV19
clone_size: NA
d_call: NA
j_call: TRBJ1-6
cdr3_aa: CASSRALGNSPLHF
cdr3_nt: TGTGCCAGTAGTCGGGCCTTGGGGAATTCACCCCTCCACTTT

v_call: TRBV19
clone_size: NA
d_call: NA
j_call: TRBJ1-1
cdr3_aa: CASSIWGGDTEAFF
cdr3_nt: TGTGCCAGTAGTATTTGGGGAGGTGATACTGAAGCTTTCTTT

v_call: TRBV3-1/TRBV3-2
clone_size: NA
d_call: NA
j_call: TRBJ2-5
cdr3_aa: CASSQADEKQETQYF
cdr3_nt: TGTGCCAGCAGCCAAGCTGATGAGAAACAAGAGACCCAGTACTTC

v_call: TRBV30
clone_size: NA
d_call: NA
j_call: TRBJ1-6
cdr3_aa: CAWSEGGNSPLHF
cdr3_nt: TGTGCCTGGAGTGAGGGCGGGAATTCACCCCTCCACTTT

v_call: TRBV27
clone_size: NA
d_call: TRBD2
j_call: TRBJ2-2
cdr3_aa: CASRPAGSPSVGELFF
cdr3_nt: TGTGCCAGCAGACCAGCGGGATCCCCAAGCGTAGGGGAGCTGTTTTTT

v_call: TRBV29-1
clone_size: NA
d_call: NA
j_call: TRBJ2-1
cdr3_aa: CSASSNEQFF
cdr3_nt: TGCAGCGCCTCGAGCAATGAGCAGTTCTTC